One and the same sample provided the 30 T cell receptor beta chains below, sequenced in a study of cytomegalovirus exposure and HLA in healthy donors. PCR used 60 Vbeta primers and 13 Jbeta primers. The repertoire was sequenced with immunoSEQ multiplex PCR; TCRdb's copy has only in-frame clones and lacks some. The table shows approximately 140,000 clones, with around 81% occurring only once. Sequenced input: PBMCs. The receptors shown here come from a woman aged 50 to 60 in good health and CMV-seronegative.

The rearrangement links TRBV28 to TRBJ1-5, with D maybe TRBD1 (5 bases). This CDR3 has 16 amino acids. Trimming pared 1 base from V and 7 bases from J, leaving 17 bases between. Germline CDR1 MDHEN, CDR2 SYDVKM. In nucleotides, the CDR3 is TGTGCCAGCAGTTTATCCCTTGCCGGGGGTGGGCAGCCCCAGCATTTT. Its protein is CASSLSLAGGGQPQHF.

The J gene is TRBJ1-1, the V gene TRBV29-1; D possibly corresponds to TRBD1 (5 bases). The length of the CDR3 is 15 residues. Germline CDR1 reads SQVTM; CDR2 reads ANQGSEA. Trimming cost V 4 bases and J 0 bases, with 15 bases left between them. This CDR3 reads CSVVGVLLLNTEAFF. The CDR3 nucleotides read TGCAGCGTTGTAGGGGTTCTGCTCCTGAACACTGAAGCTTTCTTT.

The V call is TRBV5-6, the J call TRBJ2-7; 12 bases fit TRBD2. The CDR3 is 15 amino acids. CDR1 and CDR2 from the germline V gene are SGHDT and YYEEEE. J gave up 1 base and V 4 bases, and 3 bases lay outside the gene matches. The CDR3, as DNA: TGTGCCAGCAGCGATCTAGCGGGAGGGTCCTACGAGCAGTACTTC. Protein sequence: CASSDLAGGSYEQYF. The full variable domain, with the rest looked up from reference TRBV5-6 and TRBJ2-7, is DAGVTQSPTHLIKTRGQQVTLRCSPKSGHDTVSWYQQALGQGPQFIFQYYEEEERQRGNFPDRFSGHQFPNYSSELNVNALLLGDSALYLCASSDLAGGSYEQYFGPGTRLTVT.

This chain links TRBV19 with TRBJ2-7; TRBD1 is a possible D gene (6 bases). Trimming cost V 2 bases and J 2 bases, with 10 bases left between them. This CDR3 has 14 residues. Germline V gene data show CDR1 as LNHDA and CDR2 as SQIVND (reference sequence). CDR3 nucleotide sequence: TGTGCCAGTAGTATAACTCGACAGGCCTACGAGCAGTACTTC. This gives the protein CASSITRQAYEQYF.

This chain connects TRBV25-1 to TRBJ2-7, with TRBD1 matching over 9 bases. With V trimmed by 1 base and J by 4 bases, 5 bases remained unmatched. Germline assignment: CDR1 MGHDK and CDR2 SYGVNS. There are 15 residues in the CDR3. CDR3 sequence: CASSEWGTGRYEQYF. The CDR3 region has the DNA TGTGCCAGCAGTGAATGGGGGACAGGGAGGTACGAGCAGTACTTC.

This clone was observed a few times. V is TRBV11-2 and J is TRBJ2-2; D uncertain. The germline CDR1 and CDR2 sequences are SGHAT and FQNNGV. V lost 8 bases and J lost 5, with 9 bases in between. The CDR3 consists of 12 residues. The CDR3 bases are TGTGCCAGCCTGCGAGCGACCGGGGAGCTGTTTTTT. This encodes CASLRATGELFF.

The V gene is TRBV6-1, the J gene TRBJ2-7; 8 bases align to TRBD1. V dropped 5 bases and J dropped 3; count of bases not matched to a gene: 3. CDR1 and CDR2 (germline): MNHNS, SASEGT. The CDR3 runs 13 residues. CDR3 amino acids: CASSSQGGYEQYV. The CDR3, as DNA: TGTGCCAGCAGTTCACAGGGGGGCTACGAGCAGTACGTC.

The CDR3 is CASSPEGLMQETQYF. DNA of the CDR3: TGTGCCAGCTCACCGGAGGGACTTATGCAAGAGACCCAGTACTTC. The chain is built from TRBV18 and TRBJ2-5, with a possible D match to TRBD2 (6 bases). This CDR3 contains 15 residues. V was pared by 3 bases and J by 2 bases, with 13 bases between. The germline CDR1 and CDR2 sequences are KGHSH and LQKENI.

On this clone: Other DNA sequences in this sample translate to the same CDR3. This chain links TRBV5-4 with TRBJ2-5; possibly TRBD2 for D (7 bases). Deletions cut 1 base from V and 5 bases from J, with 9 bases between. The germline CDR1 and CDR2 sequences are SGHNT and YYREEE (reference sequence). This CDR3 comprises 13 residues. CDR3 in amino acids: CASSLSGGETQYF. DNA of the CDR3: TGTGCCAGCAGCTTGTCGGGGGGCGAGACCCAGTACTTC.

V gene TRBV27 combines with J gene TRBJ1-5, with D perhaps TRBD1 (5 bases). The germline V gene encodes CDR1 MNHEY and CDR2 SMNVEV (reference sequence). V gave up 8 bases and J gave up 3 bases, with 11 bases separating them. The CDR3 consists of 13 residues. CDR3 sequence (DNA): TGTGCCAGCCGTCGGGGGTCCAATCAGCCCCAGCATTTT. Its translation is CASRRGSNQPQHF.

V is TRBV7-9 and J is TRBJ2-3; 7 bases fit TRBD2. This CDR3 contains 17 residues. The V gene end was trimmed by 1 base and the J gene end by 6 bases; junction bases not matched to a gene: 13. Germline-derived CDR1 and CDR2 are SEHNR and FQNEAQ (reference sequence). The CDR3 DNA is TGTGCCAGCAGCTTAGGCGAACCAGGAGCGGGGCCCGATACGCAGTATTTT. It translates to CASSLGEPGAGPDTQYF. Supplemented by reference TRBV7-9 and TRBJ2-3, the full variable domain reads DTGVSQNPRHKITKRGQNVTFRCDPISEHNRLYWYRQTLGQGPEFLTYFQNEAQLEKSRLLSDRFSAERPKGSFSTLEIQRTEQGDSAMYLCASSLGEPGAGPDTQYFGPGTRLTVL.

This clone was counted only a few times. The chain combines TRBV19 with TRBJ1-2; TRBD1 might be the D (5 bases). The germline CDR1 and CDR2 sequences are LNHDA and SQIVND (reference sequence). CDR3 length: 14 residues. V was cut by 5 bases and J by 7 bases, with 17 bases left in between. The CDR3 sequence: CASSGPLLGGGYTF. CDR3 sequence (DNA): TGTGCCAGTAGTGGACCCCTGTTGGGGGGTGGCTACACCTTC.

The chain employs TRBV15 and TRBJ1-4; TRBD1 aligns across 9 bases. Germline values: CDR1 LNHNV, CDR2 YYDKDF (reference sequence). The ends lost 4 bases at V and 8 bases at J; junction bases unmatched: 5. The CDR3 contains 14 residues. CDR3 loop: CATSTRTGEEKLFF. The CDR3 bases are TGTGCCACCAGCACTAGGACAGGGGAGGAAAAACTGTTTTTT. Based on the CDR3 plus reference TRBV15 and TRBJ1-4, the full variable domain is DAMVIQNPRYQVTQFGKPVTLSCSQTLNHNVMYWYQQKSSQAPKLLFHYYDKDFNNEADTPDNFQSRRPNTSFCFLDIRSPGLGDTAMYLCATSTRTGEEKLFFGSGTQLSVL.

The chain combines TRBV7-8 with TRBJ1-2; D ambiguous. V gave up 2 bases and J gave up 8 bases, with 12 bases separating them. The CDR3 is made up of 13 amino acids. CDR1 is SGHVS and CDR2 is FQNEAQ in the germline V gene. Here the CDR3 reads CASSLSEVLGYTF. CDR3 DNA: TGTGCCAGCAGCTTAAGCGAGGTTCTGGGCTACACCTTC.

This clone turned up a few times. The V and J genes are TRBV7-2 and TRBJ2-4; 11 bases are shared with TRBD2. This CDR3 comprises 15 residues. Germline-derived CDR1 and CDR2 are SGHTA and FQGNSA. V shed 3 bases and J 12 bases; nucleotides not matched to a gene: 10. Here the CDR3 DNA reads TGTGCCAGCAGCTTGGTGGGACTAGCGGCCGCTCCTCAGTACTTC. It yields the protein CASSLVGLAAAPQYF.

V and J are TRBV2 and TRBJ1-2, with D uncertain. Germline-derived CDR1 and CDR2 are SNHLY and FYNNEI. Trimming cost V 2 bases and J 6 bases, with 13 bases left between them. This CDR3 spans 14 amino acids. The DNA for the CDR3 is TGTGCCAGCAGTGAATGGACCGGGAATAATGGCTACACCTTC. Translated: CASSEWTGNNGYTF.

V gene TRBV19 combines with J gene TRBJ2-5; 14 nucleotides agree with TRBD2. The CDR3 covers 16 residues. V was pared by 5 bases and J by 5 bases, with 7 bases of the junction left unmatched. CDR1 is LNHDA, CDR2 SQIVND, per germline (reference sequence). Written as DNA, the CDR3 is TGTGCCAGTAGTCCTGGGACTAGCGGGAGTTTTGAGACCCAGTACTTC. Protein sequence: CASSPGTSGSFETQYF.

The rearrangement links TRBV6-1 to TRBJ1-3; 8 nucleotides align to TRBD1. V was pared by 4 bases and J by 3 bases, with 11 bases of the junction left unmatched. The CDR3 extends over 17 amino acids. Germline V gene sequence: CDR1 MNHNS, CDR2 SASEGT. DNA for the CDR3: TGTGCCAGCAGTGTTCGTCCCCAGGGGGCGGGTGGAAACACCATATATTTT. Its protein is CASSVRPQGAGGNTIYF.

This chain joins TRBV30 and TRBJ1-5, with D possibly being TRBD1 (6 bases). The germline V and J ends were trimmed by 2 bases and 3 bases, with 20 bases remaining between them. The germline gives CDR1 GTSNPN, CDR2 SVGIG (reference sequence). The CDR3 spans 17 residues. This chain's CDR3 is CAWSPRGGMGINQPQHF. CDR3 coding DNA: TGTGCCTGGAGTCCCCGAGGGGGTATGGGGATCAATCAGCCCCAGCATTTT.

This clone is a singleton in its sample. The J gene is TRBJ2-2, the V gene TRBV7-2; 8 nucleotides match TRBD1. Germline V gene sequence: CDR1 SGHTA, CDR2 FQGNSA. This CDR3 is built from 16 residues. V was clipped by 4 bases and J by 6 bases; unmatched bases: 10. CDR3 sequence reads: CASSSRPGGSSGELFF. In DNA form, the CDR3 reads TGTGCCAGCAGCTCCAGACCAGGGGGCTCATCCGGGGAGCTGTTTTTT.

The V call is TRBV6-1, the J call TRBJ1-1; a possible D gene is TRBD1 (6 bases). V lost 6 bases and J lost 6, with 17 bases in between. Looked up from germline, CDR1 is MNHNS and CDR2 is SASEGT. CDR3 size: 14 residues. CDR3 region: CASSLYREPAEAFF. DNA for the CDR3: TGTGCCAGCAGCCTATACAGGGAGCCCGCTGAAGCTTTCTTT.

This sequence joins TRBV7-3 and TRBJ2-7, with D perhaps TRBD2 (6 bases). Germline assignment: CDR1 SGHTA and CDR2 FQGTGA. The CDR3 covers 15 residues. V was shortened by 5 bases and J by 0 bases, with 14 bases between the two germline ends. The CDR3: CASSLGTESSYEQYF. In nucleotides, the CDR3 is TGTGCCAGCAGCCTAGGGACTGAGAGCTCCTACGAGCAGTACTTC. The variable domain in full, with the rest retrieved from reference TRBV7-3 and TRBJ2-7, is GAGVSQTPSNKVTEKGKYVELRCDPISGHTALYWYRQSLGQGPEFLIYFQGTGAADDSGLPNDRFFAVRPEGSVSTLKIQRTERGDSAVYLCASSLGTESSYEQYFGPGTRLTVT.

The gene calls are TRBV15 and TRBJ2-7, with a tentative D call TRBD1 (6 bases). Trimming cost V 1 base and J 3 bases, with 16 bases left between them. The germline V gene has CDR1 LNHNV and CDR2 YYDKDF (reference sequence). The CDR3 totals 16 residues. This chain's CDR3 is CATSRGGETGNYEQYF. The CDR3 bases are TGTGCCACCAGCAGAGGTGGGGAGACAGGCAACTACGAGCAGTACTTC.

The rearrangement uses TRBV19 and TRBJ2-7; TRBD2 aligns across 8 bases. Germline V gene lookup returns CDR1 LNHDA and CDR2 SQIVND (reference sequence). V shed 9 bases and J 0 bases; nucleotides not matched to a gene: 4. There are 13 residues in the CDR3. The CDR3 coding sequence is TGTGCCAGCGGACTAGCATTCTCCTACGAGCAGTACTTC. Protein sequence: CASGLAFSYEQYF.

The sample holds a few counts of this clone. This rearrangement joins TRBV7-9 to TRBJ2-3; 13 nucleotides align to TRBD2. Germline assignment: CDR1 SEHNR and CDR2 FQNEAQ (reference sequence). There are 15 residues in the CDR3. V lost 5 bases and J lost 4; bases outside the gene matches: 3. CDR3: CASSPGLAGADTQYF. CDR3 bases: TGTGCCAGCAGCCCCGGACTAGCGGGAGCAGATACGCAGTATTTT.

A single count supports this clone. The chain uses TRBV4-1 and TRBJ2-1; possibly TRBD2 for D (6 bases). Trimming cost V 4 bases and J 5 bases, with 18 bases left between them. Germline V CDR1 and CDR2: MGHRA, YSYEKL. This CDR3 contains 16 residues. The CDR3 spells CASSPPTRGRNNEQFF. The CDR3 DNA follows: TGCGCCAGCAGCCCCCCCACCCGGGGGAGGAACAATGAGCAGTTCTTC.

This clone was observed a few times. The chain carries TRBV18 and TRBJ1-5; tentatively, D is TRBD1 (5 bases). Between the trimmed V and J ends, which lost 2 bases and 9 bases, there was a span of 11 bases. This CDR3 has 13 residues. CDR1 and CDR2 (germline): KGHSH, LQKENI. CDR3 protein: CASSPAGKGPQHF. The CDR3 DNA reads TGTGCCAGCTCACCAGCAGGGAAGGGGCCCCAGCATTTT.

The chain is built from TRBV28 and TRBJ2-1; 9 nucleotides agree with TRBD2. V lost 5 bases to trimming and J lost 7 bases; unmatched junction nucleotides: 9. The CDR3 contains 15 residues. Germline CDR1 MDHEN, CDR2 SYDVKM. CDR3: CASSPPPAGGNEQFF. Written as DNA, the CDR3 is TGTGCCAGCAGTCCCCCTCCGGCGGGAGGGAATGAGCAGTTCTTC. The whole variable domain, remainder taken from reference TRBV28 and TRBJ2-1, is DVKVTQSSRYLVKRTGEKVFLECVQDMDHENMFWYRQDPGLGLRLIYFSYDVKMKEKGDIPEGYSVSREKKERFSLILESASTNQTSMYLCASSPPPAGGNEQFFGPGTRLTVL.

The CDR3 reads CATSRDLGNNGYTF. CDR3 bases: TGTGCCACCAGCAGAGATCTTGGCAATAATGGCTACACCTTC. This chain links TRBV15 with TRBJ1-2; no definite D call. Germline V gene lookup returns CDR1 LNHNV and CDR2 YYDKDF (reference sequence). V was pared by 0 bases and J by 6 bases, with 11 bases between. The CDR3 runs to 14 residues. The full variable domain, its missing parts supplied by reference TRBV15 and TRBJ1-2, is DAMVIQNPRYQVTQFGKPVTLSCSQTLNHNVMYWYQQKSSQAPKLLFHYYDKDFNNEADTPDNFQSRRPNTSFCFLDIRSPGLGDTAMYLCATSRDLGNNGYTFGSGTRLTVV.

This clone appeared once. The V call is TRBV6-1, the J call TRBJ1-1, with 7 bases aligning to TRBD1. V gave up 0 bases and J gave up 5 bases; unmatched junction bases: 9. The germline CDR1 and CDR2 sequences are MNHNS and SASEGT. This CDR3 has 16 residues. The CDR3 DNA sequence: TGTGCCAGCAGTGAAGCGCGAAGGGGGCTTAGGACTGAAGCTTTCTTT. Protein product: CASSEARRGLRTEAFF.